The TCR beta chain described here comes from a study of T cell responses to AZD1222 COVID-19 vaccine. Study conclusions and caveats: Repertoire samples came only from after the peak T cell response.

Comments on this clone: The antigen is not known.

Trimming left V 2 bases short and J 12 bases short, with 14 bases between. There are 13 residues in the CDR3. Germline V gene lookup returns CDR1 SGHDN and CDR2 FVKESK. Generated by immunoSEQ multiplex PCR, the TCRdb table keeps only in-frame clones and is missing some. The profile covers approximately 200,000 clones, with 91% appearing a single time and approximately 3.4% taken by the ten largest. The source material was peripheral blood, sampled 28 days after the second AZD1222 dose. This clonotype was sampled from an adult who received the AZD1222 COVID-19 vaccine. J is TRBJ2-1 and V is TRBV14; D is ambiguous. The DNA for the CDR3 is TGTGCCAGCAGCCAACCCCTATATGGCGCGCAGTTCTTC. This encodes CASSQPLYGAQFF.